This entry concerns a single T cell receptor beta chain. The antigen is unknown. Here immunoSEQ multiplex PCR was the method, and the copy in TCRdb shows in-frame clones only, minus some. The sample lists around 42,000 clones, 55% to 75% occurring once. This sample was included in a study of PD-1 blockade in classical Hodgkin lymphoma. After autologous stem cell transplantation all patients relapsed, and prior brentuximab vedotin exposure differed between cohorts. Findings and limits, study-wide: Baseline diversity in complete responders resembled that of newly diagnosed patients. The causes of the repertoire differences, possibly disease activity or prior therapy, remain undefined. Excluded were patients who started nivolumab under 1 year after ASCT, a group that had lower diversity. Relative to healthy donors, newly diagnosed patients reportedly had lower baseline TCR diversity, which was reported as lower still in relapsed/refractory patients.

V trimming: 5 bases; J trimming: 6 bases; junction bases outside the gene matches: 12. CDR3 size: 17 residues. CDR1 is SGHTA and CDR2 is FQGNSA in the germline V gene. The material sequenced was peripheral blood mononuclear cells (PBMCs), taken at baseline. This TCR derives from a human donor with classical Hodgkin lymphoma. This chain uses TRBV7-2 with TRBJ2-2; 10 bases agree with TRBD1. This CDR3 is CASSRQTGTGEAGELFF. CDR3 coding DNA: TGTGCCAGCAGCAGACAAACCGGGACAGGGGAGGCCGGGGAGCTGTTTTTT.